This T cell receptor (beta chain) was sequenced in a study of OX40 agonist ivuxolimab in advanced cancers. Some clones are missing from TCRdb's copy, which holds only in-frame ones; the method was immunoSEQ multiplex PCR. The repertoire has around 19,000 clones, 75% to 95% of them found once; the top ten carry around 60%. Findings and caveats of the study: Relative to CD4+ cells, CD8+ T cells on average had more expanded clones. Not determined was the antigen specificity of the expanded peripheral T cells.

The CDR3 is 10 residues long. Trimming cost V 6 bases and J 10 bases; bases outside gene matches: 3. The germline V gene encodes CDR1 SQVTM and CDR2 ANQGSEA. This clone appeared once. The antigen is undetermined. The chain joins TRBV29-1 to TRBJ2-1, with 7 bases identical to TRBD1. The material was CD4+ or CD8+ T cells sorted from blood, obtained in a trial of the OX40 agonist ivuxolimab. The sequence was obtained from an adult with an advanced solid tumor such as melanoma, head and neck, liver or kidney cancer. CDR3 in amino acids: CSVTGDEQFF. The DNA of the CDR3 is TGCAGCGTAACAGGGGACGAGCAGTTCTTC.